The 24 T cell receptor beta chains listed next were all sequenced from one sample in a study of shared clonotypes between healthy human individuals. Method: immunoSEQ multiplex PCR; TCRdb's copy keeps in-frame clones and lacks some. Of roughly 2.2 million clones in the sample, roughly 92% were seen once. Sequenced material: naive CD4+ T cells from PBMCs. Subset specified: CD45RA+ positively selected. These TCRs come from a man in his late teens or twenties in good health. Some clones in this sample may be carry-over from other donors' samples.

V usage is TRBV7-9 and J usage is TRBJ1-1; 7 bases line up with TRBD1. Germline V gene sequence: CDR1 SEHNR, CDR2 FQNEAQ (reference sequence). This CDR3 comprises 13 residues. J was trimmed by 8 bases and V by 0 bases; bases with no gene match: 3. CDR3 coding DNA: TGTGCCAGCAGCTTAGCTGGGACAGAAGAAGCTTTCTTT. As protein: CASSLAGTEEAFF. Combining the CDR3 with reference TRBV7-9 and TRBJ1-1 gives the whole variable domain DTGVSQNPRHKITKRGQNVTFRCDPISEHNRLYWYRQTLGQGPEFLTYFQNEAQLEKSRLLSDRFSAERPKGSFSTLEIQRTEQGDSAMYLCASSLAGTEEAFFGQGTRLTVV.

CDR3 in amino acids: CASSLFGNTIYF. As DNA, the CDR3 is TGTGCCTCCAGCTTATTTGGAAACACCATATATTTT. The chain is built from TRBV30 and TRBJ1-3; D unresolved. CDR1 and CDR2 from the germline V gene are GTSNPN and SVGIG (reference sequence). This CDR3 is built from 12 residues. V lost 7 bases, J lost 3 bases, and 10 bases lay in between.

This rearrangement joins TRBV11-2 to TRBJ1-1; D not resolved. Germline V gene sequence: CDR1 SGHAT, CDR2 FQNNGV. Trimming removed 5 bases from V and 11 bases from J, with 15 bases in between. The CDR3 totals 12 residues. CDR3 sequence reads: CASSPPKLRAFF. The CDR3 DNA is TGTGCCAGCAGCCCCCCTAAACTAAGGGCTTTCTTT.

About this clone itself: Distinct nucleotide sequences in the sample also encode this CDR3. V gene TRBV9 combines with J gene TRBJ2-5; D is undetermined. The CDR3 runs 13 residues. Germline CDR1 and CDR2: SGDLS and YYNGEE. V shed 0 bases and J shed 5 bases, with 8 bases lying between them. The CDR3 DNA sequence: TGTGCCAGCAGCGTAGATTTGAGGGAGACCCAGTACTTC. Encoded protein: CASSVDLRETQYF. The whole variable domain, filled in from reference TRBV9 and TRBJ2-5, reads DSGVTQTPKHLITATGQRVTLRCSPRSGDLSVYWYQQSLDQGLQFLIQYYNGEERAKGNILERFSAQQFPDLHSELNLSSLELGDSALYFCASSVDLRETQYFGPGTRLLVL.

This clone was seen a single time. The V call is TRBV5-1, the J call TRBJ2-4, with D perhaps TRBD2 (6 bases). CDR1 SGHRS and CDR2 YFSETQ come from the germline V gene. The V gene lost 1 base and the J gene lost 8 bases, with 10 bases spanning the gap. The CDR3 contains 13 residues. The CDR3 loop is CASSLMSGDIQYF. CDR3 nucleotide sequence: TGCGCCAGCAGCTTGATGTCGGGGGACATTCAGTACTTC.

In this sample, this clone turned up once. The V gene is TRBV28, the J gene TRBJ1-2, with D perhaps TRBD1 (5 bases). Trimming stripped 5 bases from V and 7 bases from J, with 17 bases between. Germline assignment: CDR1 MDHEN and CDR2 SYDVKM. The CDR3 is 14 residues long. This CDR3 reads CASSTPSGPSGYTF. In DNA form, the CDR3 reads TGTGCCAGCAGTACCCCGTCAGGGCCCTCTGGCTACACCTTC.

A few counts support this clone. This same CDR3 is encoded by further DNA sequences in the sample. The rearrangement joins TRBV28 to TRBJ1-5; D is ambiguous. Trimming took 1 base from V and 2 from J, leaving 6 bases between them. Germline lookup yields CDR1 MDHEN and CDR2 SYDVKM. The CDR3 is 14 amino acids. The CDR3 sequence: CASSLFGGNQPQHF. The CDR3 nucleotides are TGTGCCAGCAGTTTATTTGGAGGCAATCAGCCCCAGCATTTT.

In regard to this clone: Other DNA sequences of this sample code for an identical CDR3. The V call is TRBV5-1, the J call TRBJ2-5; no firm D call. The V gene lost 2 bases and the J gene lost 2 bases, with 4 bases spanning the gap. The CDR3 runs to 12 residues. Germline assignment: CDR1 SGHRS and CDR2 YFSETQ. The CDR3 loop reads CASSFEQETQYF. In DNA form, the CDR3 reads TGCGCCAGCAGCTTCGAACAAGAGACCCAGTACTTC.

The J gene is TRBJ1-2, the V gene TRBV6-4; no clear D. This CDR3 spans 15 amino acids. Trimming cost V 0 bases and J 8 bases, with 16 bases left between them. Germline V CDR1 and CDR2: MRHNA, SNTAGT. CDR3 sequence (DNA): TGTGCCAGCAGTGACTCAGGCAGGCCGAACGGAGGCTACACCTTC. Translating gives CASSDSGRPNGGYTF.

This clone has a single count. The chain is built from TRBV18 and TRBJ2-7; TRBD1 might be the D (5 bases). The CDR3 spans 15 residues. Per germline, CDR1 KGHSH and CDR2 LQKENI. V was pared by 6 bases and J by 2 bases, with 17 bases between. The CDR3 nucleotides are TGTGCCAGCTCCGGCTGGCCAGGGCCCACCTACGAGCAGTACTTC. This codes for CASSGWPGPTYEQYF.

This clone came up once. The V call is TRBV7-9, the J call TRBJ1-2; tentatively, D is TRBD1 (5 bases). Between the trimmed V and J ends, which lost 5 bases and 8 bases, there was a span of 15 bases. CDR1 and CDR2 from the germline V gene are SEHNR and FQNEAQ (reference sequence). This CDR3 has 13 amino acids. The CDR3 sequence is CASSARGGEGYTF. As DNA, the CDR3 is TGTGCCAGCAGCGCCCGGGGAGGGGAAGGCTACACCTTC.

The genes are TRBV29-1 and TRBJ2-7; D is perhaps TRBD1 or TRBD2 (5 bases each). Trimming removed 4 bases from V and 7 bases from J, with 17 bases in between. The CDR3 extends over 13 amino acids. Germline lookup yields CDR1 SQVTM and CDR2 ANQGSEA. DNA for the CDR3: TGCAGCGTTGGAACAACACAGAGGGGAGAGCAGTACTTC. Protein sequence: CSVGTTQRGEQYF.

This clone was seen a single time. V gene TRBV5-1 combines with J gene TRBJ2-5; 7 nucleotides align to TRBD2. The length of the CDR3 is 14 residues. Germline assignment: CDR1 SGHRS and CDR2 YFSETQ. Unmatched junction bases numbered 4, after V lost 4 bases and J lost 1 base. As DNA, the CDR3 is TGCGCCAGCAGCCCAGCGGGGCCCCAAGAGACCCAGTACTTC. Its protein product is CASSPAGPQETQYF.

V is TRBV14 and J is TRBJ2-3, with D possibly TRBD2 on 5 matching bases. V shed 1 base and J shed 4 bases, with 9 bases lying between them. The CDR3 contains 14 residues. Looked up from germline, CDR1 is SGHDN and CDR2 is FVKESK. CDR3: CASSQGRMADTQYF. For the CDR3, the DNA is TGTGCCAGCAGCCAAGGGAGGATGGCAGATACGCAGTATTTT.

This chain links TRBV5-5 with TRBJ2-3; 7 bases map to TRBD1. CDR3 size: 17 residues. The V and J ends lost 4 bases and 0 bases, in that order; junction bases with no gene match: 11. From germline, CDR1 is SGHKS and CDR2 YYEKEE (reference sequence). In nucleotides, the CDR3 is TGTGCCAGCAGCAGATTACAGGGGTACCCTAGCACAGATACGCAGTATTTT. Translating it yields CASSRLQGYPSTDTQYF. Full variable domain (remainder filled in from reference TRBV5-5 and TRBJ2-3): DAGVTQSPTHLIKTRGQQVTLRCSPISGHKSVSWYQQVLGQGPQFIFQYYEKEERGRGNFPDRFSARQFPNYSSELNVNALLLGDSALYLCASSRLQGYPSTDTQYFGPGTRLTVL.

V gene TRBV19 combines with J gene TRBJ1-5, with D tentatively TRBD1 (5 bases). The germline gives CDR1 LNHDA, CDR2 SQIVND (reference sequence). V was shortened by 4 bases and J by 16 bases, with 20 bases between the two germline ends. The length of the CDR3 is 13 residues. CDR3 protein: CASSTRIPTGPHF. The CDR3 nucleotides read TGTGCCAGTAGTACAAGAATACCGACGGGACCACATTTT.

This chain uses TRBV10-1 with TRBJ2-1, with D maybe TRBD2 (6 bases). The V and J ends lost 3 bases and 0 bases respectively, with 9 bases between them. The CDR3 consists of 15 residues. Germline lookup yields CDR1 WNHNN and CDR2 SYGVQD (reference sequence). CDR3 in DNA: TGCGCCAGCAGTGATGGCGGGACCTCCTACAATGAGCAGTTCTTC. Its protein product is CASSDGGTSYNEQFF.

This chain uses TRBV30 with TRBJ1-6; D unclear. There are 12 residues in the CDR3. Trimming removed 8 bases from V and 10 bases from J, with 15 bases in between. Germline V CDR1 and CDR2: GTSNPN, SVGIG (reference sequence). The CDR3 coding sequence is TGTGCCGGCCTACGATGGGGATCACCCCTCCACTTT. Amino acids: CAGLRWGSPLHF.

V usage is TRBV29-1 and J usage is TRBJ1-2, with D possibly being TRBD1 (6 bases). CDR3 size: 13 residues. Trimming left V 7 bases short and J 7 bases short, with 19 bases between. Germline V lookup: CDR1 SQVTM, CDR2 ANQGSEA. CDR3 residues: CSALGGLLGGYTF. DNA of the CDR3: TGCAGCGCCCTAGGGGGATTACTCGGTGGCTACACCTTC.

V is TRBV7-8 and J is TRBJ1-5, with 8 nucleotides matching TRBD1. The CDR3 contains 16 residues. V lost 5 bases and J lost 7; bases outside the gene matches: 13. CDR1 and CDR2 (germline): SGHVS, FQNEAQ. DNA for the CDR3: TGTGCCAGCAGCACGGCAGGGGGCGGTTTTCGGCAGCCCCAGCATTTT. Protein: CASSTAGGGFRQPQHF.

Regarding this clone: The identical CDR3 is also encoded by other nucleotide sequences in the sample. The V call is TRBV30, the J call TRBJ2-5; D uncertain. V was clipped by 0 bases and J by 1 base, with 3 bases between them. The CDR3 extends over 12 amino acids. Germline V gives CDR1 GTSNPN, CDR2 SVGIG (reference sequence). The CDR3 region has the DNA TGTGCCTGGAGTGTTTCCCAAGAGACCCAGTACTTC. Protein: CAWSVSQETQYF.

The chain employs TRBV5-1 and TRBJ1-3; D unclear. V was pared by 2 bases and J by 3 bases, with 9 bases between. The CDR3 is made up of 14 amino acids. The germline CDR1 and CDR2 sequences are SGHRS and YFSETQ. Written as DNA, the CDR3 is TGCGCCAGCAGCTTTCCGGACGGTGGAAACACCATATATTTT. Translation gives CASSFPDGGNTIYF.

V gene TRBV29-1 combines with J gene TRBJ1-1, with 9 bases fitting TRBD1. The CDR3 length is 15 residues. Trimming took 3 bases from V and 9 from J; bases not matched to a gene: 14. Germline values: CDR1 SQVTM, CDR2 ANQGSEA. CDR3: CSVDPTGGSRIKAFF. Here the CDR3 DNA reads TGCAGCGTTGACCCTACAGGGGGCTCCCGGATAAAAGCTTTCTTT.

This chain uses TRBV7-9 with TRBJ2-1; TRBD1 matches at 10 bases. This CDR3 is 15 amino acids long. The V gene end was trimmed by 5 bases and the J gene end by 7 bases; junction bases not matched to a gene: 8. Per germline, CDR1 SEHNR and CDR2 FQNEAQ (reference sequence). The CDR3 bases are TGTGCCAGCAGCCGCGGACAGGGGGTCGGGAATGAGCAGTTCTTC. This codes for CASSRGQGVGNEQFF. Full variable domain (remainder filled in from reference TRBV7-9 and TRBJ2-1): DTGVSQNPRHKITKRGQNVTFRCDPISEHNRLYWYRQTLGQGPEFLTYFQNEAQLEKSRLLSDRFSAERPKGSFSTLEIQRTEQGDSAMYLCASSRGQGVGNEQFFGPGTRLTVL.